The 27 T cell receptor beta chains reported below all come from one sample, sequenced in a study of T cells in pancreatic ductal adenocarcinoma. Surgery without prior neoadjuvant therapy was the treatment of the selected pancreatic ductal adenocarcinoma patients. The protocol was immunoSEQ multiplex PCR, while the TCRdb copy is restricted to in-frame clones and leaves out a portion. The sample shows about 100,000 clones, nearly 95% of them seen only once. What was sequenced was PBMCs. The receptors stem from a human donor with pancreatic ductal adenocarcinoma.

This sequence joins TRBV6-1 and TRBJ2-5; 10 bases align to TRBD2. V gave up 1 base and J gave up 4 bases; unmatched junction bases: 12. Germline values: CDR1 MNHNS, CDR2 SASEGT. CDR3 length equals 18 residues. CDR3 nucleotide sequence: TGTGCCAGCAGTGAAGATAGCCTAGCGGGAGTGCGTCGAGAGACCCAGTACTTC. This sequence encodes CASSEDSLAGVRRETQYF.

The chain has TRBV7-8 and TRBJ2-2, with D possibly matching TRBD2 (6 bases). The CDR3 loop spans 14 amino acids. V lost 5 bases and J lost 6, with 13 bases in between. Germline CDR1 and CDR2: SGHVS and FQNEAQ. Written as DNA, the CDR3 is TGTGCCAGCAGCGAAGGTGGGAGGCCCGGGGAGCTGTTTTTT. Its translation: CASSEGGRPGELFF.

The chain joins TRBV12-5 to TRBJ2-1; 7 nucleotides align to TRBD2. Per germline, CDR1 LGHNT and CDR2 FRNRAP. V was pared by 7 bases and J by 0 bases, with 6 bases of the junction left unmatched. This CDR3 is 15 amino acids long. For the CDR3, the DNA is TGTGCTAGTGCCAAAAGCGGGAACTCCTACAATGAGCAGTTCTTC. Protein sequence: CASAKSGNSYNEQFF.

The CDR3 DNA reads TGTGCCAGCAGCCGTAGGCTTGGGGCGGGAGGTGGCGAGCAGTACTTC. Protein product: CASSRRLGAGGGEQYF. The chain carries TRBV7-2 and TRBJ2-7, with 8 bases that match TRBD2. Germline V gene data show CDR1 as SGHTA and CDR2 as FQGNSA. This CDR3 spans 16 amino acids. Unmatched junction bases numbered 15, after V lost 5 bases and J lost 6 bases.

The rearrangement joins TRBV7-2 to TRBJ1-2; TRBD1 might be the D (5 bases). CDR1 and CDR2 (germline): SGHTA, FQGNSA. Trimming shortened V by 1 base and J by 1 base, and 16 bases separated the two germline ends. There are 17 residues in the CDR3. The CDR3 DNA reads TGTGCCAGCAGCTTAGGCCCCTGGACATCACATAACTATGGCTACACCTTC. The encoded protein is CASSLGPWTSHNYGYTF.

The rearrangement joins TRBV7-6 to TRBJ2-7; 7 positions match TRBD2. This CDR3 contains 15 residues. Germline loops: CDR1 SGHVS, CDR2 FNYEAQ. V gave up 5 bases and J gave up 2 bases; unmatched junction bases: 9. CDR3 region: CASSPGRAGTYEQYF. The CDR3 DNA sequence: TGTGCCAGCAGCCCAGGGAGAGCGGGAACCTACGAGCAGTACTTC.

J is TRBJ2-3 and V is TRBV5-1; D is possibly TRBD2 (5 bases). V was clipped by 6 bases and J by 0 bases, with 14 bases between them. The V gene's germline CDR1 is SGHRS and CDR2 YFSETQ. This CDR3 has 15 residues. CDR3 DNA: TGCGCCAGCAAGATCGCGAGGGAAAGCACAGATACGCAGTATTTT. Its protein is CASKIARESTDTQYF.

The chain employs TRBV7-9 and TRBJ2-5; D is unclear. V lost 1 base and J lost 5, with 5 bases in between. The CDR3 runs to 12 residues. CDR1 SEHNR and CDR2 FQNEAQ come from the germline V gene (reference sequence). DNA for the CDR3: TGTGCCAGCAGCTTAGTTTCGGAGACCCAGTACTTC. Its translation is CASSLVSETQYF.

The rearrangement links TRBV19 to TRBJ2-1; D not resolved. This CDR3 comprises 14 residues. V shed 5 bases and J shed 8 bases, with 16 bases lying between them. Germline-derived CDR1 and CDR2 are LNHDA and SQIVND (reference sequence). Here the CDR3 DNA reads TGTGCCAGTAGTGTACGTAATCGCGCCTATGAGCAGTTCTTC. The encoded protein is CASSVRNRAYEQFF. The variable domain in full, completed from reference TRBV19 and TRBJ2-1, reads DGGITQSPKYLFRKEGQNVTLSCEQNLNHDAMYWYRQDPGQGLRLIYYSQIVNDFQKGDIAEGYSVSREKKESFPLTVTSAQKNPTAFYLCASSVRNRAYEQFFGPGTRLTVL.

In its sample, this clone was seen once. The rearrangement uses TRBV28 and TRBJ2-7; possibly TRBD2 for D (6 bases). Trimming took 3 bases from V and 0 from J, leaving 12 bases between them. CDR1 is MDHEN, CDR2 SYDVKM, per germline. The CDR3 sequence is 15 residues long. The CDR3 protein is CASSLGGTDSYEQYF. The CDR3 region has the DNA TGTGCCAGCAGTTTGGGTGGGACTGACTCCTACGAGCAGTACTTC. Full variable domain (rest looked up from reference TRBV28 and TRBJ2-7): DVKVTQSSRYLVKRTGEKVFLECVQDMDHENMFWYRQDPGLGLRLIYFSYDVKMKEKGDIPEGYSVSREKKERFSLILESASTNQTSMYLCASSLGGTDSYEQYFGPGTRLTVT.

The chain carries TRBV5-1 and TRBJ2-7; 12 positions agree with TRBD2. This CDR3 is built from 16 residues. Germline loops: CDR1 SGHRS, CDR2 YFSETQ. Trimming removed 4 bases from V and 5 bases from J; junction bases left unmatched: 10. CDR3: CASSPITSGRFNEQYF. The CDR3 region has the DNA TGCGCCAGCAGCCCGATAACTAGCGGGAGGTTCAACGAGCAGTACTTC.

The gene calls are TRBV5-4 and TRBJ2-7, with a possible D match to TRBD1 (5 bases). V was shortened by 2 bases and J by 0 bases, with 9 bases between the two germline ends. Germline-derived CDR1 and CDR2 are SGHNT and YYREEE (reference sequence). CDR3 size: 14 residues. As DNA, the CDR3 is TGTGCCAGCAGCTTTCAGGGCTCCTCCTACGAGCAGTACTTC. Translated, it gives CASSFQGSSYEQYF.

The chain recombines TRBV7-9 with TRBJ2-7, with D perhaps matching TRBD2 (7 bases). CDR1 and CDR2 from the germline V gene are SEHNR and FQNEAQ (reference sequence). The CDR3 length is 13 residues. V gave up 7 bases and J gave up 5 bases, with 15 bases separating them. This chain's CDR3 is CASTIAGAHEQYF. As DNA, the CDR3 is TGTGCCAGCACCATCGCGGGGGCCCACGAGCAGTACTTC. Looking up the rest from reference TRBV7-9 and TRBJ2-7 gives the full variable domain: DTGVSQNPRHKITKRGQNVTFRCDPISEHNRLYWYRQTLGQGPEFLTYFQNEAQLEKSRLLSDRFSAERPKGSFSTLEIQRTEQGDSAMYLCASTIAGAHEQYFGPGTRLTVT.

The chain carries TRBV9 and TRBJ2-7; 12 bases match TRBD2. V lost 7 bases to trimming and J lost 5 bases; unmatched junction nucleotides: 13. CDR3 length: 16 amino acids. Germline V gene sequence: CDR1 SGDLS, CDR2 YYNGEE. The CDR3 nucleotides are TGTGCCAGCCAGACCCTGACTAGCGGGAGTAACGACGAGCAGTACTTC. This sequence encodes CASQTLTSGSNDEQYF.

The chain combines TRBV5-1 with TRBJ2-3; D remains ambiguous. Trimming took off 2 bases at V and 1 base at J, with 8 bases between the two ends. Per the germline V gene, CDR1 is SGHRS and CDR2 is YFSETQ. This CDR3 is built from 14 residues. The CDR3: CASSFRPGTDTQYF. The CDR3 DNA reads TGCGCCAGCAGCTTCAGGCCGGGCACAGATACGCAGTATTTT.

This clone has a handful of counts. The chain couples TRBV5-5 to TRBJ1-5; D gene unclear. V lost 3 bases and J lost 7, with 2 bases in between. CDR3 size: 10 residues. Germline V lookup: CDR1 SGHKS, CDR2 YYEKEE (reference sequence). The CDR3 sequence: CASSSQPQHF. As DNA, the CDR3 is TGTGCCAGCAGCTCGCAGCCCCAGCATTTT.

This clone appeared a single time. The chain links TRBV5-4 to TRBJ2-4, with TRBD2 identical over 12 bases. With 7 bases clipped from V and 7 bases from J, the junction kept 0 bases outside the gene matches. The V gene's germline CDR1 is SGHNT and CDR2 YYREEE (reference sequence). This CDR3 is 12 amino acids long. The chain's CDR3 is CASGTSGNIQYF. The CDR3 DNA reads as TGTGCCAGCGGGACTAGCGGGAACATTCAGTACTTC.

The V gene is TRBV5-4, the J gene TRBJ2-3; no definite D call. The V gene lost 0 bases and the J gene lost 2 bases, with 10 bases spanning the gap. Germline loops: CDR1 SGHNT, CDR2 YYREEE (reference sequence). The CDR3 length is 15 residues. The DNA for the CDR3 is TGTGCCAGCAGCTTGGGCGGAGCGTACACAGATACGCAGTATTTT. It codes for CASSLGGAYTDTQYF.

The chain's CDR3 is CASSLEAGVNYEQYF. The CDR3 DNA follows: TGCGCCAGCAGCTTGGAGGCAGGGGTAAACTACGAGCAGTACTTC. The chain has TRBV5-1 and TRBJ2-7; a possible D gene is TRBD1 (6 bases). The CDR3 runs 15 residues. V dropped 0 bases and J dropped 3 bases, with 13 bases sitting between them. Germline assignment: CDR1 SGHRS and CDR2 YFSETQ.

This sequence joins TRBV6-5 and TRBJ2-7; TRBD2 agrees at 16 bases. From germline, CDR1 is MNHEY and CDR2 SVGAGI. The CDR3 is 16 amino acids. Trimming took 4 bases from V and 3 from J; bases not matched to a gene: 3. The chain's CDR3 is CASSLGLAGGGYEQYF. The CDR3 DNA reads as TGTGCCAGCAGTTTGGGACTAGCGGGAGGGGGCTACGAGCAGTACTTC.

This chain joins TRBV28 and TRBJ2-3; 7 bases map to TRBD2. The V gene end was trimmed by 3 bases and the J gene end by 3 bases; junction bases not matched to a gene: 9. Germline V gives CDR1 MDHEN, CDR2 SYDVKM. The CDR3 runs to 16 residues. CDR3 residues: CASSFSGGEATDTQYF. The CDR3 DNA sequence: TGTGCCAGCAGTTTTAGTGGGGGGGAGGCGACAGATACGCAGTATTTT.

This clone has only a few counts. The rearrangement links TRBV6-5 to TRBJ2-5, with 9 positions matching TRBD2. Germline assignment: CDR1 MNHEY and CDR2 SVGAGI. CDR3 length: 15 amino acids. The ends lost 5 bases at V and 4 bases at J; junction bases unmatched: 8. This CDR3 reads CASSTLGGRGETQYF. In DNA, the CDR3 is TGTGCCAGCAGTACCCTTGGCGGGAGGGGAGAGACCCAGTACTTC.

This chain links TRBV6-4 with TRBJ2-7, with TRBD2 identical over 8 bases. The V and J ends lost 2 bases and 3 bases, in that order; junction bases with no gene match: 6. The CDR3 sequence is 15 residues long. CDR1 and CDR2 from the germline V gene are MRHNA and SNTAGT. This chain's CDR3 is CASSDGLAGRYEQYF. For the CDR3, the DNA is TGTGCCAGCAGTGACGGTCTAGCGGGTCGCTACGAGCAGTACTTC.

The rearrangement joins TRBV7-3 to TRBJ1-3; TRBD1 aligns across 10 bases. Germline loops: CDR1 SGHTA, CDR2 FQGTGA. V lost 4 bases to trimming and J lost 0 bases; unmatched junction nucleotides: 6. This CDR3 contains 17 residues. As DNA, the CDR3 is TGTGCCAGCAGCTCTCAGGGACAGGGGAACTCTGGAAACACCATATATTTT. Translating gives CASSSQGQGNSGNTIYF.

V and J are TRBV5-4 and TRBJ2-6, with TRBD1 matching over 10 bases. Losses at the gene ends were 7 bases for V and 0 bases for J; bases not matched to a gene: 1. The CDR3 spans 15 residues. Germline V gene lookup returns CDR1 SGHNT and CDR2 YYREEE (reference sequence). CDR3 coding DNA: TGTGCCAGCGGGACAGGGGACTCTGGGGCCAACGTCCTGACTTTC. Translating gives CASGTGDSGANVLTF.

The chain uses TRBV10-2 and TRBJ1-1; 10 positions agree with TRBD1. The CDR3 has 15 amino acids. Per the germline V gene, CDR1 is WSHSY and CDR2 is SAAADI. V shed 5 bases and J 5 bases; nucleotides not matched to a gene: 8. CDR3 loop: CASSSGQGIGTEAFF. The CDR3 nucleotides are TGCGCCAGCAGTTCGGGACAGGGGATCGGGACTGAAGCTTTCTTT.

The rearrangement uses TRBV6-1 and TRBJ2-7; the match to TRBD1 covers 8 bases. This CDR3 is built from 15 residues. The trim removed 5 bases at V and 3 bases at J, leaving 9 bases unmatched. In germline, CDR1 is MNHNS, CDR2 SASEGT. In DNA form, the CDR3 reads TGTGCCAGCAGTATTCGACAGGGGTGGGACTACGAGCAGTACTTC. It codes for CASSIRQGWDYEQYF.